These 7 T cell receptor beta chains came from one sample sequenced in a study of T cell repertoires in cytomegalovirus infection. Antigens for these TCRs are unknown. From the reads, TCRdb called clonotypes with MiXCR, one entry per CDR3 protein. This sample yields approximately 310,000 distinct CDR3 sequences, of which around 25% are seen a single time; about an eighth belongs to the top ten. Sample: cultured PBMCs, taken from culture after CMV antigen stimulation. The source of these receptors is a human donor in good health (CMV status not recorded). Some clones in this sample may be carry-over from other donors' samples.

This clonotype was seen a handful of times. The V call is TRBV7-2, the J call TRBJ2-2; D is unclear. The CDR3 contains 13 residues. The V and J ends lost 2 bases and 6 bases respectively, with 7 bases between them. CDR1 is SGHTA and CDR2 is FQGNSA in the germline V gene. This CDR3 is CASSLSVPGELFF. The CDR3 region has the DNA TGTGCCAGCAGCTTAAGTGTCCCCGGGGAGCTGTTTTTT.

The chain uses TRBV7-2 and TRBJ2-1, with D perhaps matching TRBD1 or TRBD2 (5 bases each). Trimming removed 4 bases at V and 6 bases at J, with 10 bases between. The CDR3 has 13 residues. Germline V gene lookup returns CDR1 SGHTA and CDR2 FQGNSA. The CDR3 here is CASSYRDGNEQFF. CDR3 nucleotide sequence: TGTGCCAGCAGCTACCGGGACGGCAATGAGCAGTTCTTC.

At least ten counts were recorded for this clonotype. The chain joins TRBV12-3 or TRBV12-4 to TRBJ2-3; maybe TRBD2 (5 bases). Trimming removed 7 bases from V and 2 bases from J, with 22 bases in between. This CDR3 comprises 17 residues. For the CDR3, the DNA is TGTGCCAGCACCCACTCGCGGGCAGGCGAGTCCACAGATACGCAGTATTTT. Its translation: CASTHSRAGESTDTQYF.

There are many counts of this clonotype. The rearrangement uses TRBV7-9 and TRBJ2-1; 10 positions match TRBD2. CDR3 length: 16 amino acids. J lost 4 bases, V lost 2 bases, and 5 bases had no gene match. Germline V gene data show CDR1 as SEHNR and CDR2 as FQNEAQ (reference sequence). The CDR3 nucleotides are TGTGCCAGCAGCTTACTTGGACTAGCGGATTACAATGAGCAGTTCTTC. Amino acid sequence: CASSLLGLADYNEQFF. Based on the CDR3 plus reference TRBV7-9 and TRBJ2-1, the full variable domain is DTGVSQNPRHKITKRGQNVTFRCDPISEHNRLYWYRQTLGQGPEFLTYFQNEAQLEKSRLLSDRFSAERPKGSFSTLEIQRTEQGDSAMYLCASSLLGLADYNEQFFGPGTRLTVL.

Comment on this clonotype: A much larger clonotype is one base distant, so this may be a read error. The V and J genes are TRBV5-6 and TRBJ1-1; no clear D. The CDR3 contains 12 residues. The V end was cut by 2 bases, the J end by 1 base, with 3 bases between. Germline values: CDR1 SGHDT, CDR2 YYEEEE. This CDR3 reads CASSFGNTEAFF. The CDR3 coding sequence is TGTGCCAGCAGCTTCGGGAACACTGAAGCTTTCTTT.

The CDR3 is CASSSFSGSGAGELFF. The CDR3 DNA follows: TGTGCCAGCAGTAGTTTTAGCGGGAGCGGCGCCGGGGAGCTGTTTTTT. This chain uses TRBV6-6 with TRBJ2-2; 9 positions match TRBD2. The CDR3 contains 16 residues. Trimming at V came to 5 bases and at J to 6 bases, leaving 10 bases not matched to a gene. Germline CDR1 MNHNY, CDR2 SVGAGI (reference sequence).

This clonotype showed up just a few times. V is TRBV7-6 and J is TRBJ2-7, with a weak D call TRBD1 (6 bases). This CDR3 has 18 amino acids. Trimming pared 8 bases from V and 2 bases from J, leaving 28 bases between. Germline V gives CDR1 SGHVS, CDR2 FNYEAQ. CDR3 amino acids: CASELPVVANRVAYEQYF. In DNA, the CDR3 is TGTGCCAGCGAGCTTCCAGTCGTTGCGAACAGGGTGGCCTACGAGCAGTACTTC.